The source of this T cell receptor (beta chain) is a study of cytomegalovirus exposure and HLA in healthy donors. With regard to this clone: Its target is unknown. Distinct nucleotide sequences in the sample also encode this CDR3.

Study findings and constraints: Cytomegalovirus association was listed for about 170 TCR beta chains.

Primers included in the PCR were 60 Vbeta and 13 Jbeta primers. This table comes from immunoSEQ multiplex PCR, and its TCRdb copy is limited to in-frame clones, with some not included. The sample lists 210,000 or so clones, 60% to 85% occurring once. The sequenced sample was PBMCs. This TCR was recovered from a man in his forties in good health and CMV-seronegative.

This chain's CDR3 is CASSYRGYGYTF. The CDR3 coding sequence is TGTGCCAGCAGTTATCGGGGCTATGGCTACACCTTC. The chain employs TRBV6-5 and TRBJ1-2; D gene ambiguous. With 3 bases removed from V and 4 bases from J, the gap between germline ends came to 6 bases. CDR1 is MNHEY, CDR2 SVGAGI, per germline. There are 12 residues in the CDR3.